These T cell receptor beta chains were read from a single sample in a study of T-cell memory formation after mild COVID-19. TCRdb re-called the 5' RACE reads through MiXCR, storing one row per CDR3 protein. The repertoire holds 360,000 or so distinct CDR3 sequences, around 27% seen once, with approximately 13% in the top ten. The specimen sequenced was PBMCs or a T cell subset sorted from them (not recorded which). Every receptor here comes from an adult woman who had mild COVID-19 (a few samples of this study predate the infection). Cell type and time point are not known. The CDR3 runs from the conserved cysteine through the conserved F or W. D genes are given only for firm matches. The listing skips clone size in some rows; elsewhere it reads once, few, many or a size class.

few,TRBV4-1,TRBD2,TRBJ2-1,TGCGCCAGCAGCCGGGGACTAGCGGCCTCCTACAATGAGCAGTTCTTC,CASSRGLAASYNEQFF
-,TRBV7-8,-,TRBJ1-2,TGTGCCAGCAGCTTAGCAGACGGGGGGAGAGACTACACCTTC,CASSLADGGRDYTF
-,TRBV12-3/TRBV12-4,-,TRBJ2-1,TGTGCCAGCAGTTTCGCGGGGGCTGGGTTCTTC,CASSFAGAGFF
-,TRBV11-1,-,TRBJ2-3,TGTGCCAGCGAGACAGGACCAGATACGCAGTATTTT,CASETGPDTQYF
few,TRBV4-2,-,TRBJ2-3,TGTGCCAGCAGCGACCCCTCCAGCACAGATACGCAGTATTTT,CASSDPSSTDTQYF
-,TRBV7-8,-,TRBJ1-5,TGTGCCAGCAGCTTAGCATCGGGGTTCGATAGCAATCAGCCCCAGCATTTT,CASSLASGFDSNQPQHF
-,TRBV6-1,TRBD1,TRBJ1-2,TGTGCCAGCAGCTCATGGACAGGGGTCGGCTACACCTTC,CASSSWTGVGYTF
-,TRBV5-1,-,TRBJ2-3,TGCGCCAGCAGAAAGGGGAGCACAGATACGCAGTATTTT,CASRKGSTDTQYF
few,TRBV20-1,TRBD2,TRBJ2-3,TGCAGTGCTGGGGCTAGCGGGAGTTGGACGGATACGCAGTATTTT,CSAGASGSWTDTQYF
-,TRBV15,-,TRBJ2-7,TGTGCCACCAGCCGAAGGGGCAGCGAGCAGTACTTC,CATSRRGSEQYF
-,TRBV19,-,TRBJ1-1,TGTGCCAGTTCCAGACAGACGTATACTGAAGCTTTCTTT,CASSRQTYTEAFF
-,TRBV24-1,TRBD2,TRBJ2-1,TGTGCCACCAGTGACCCTAGCGGCGGGGGGCCTAACAATGAGCAGTTCTTC,CATSDPSGGGPNNEQFF
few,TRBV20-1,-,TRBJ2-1,TGCAGTGCTAGAGGGCCGAGCTCCTACAATGAGCAGTTCTTC,CSARGPSSYNEQFF
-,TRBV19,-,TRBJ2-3,TGTGCCAGTAGTTCAATTCCCGGACCTACGCAGTATTTT,CASSSIPGPTQYF
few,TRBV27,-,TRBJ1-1,TGTGCCAGCAGTAGGCTAGCCATTAGCGACACTGAAGCTTTCTTT,CASSRLAISDTEAFF
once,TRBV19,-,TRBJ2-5,TGTGCCAGTAGTACAGGGTTTCAAGAGACCCAGTACTTC,CASSTGFQETQYF
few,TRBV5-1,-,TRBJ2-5,TGCGCCAGCAGTGAGGGTTCGAAGACCCAGTACTTC,CASSEGSKTQYF
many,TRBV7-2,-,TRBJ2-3,TGTGCCAGCAGCTTAGCGGCGGCAGATACGCAGTATTTT,CASSLAAADTQYF
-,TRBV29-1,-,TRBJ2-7,TGCAGCGTTGAAGGAATCCTTCAGAAGCATAGCTCCTACGAGCAGTACTTC,CSVEGILQKHSSYEQYF
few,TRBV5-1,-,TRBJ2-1,TGCGCCAGCAGCGAACTAGACAATGAGCAGTTCTTC,CASSELDNEQFF
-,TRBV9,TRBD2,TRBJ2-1,TGTGCCAGCAGCGCGGGACTAGCGGGAATGGGTTACAATGAGCAGTTCTTC,CASSAGLAGMGYNEQFF
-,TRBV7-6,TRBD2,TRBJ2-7,TGTGCCAGCAGTCCCGGCCGGACTAGGGGCTACGAGCAGTACTTC,CASSPGRTRGYEQYF
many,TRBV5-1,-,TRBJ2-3,TGCGCCAGCAGCGCCGGGCCCGGGGCAGATACGCAGTATTTT,CASSAGPGADTQYF
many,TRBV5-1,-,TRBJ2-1,TGCGCCAGCAGCTTGGCCAGTACCTACAATGAGCAGTTCTTC,CASSLASTYNEQFF
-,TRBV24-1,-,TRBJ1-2,TGTGCCACCAGTGGGGGTAAGGGAGCAAACTATGGCTACACCTTC,CATSGGKGANYGYTF
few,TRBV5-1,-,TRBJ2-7,TGCGCCAGCAGCATTAGGGAGGACTACGAGCAGTACTTC,CASSIREDYEQYF
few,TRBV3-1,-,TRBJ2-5,TGTGCCAGCAGCCACCCCGGGGCTAACCAAGAGACCCAGTACTTC,CASSHPGANQETQYF
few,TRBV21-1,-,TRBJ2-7,TGTGCCAGCAGCAAACCAGGTTTACTGGGCGAGCAGTACTTC,CASSKPGLLGEQYF
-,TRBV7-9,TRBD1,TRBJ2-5,TGTGCCAGCAGCTCAACCGGGACAGGGGGAGAGACCCAGTACTTC,CASSSTGTGGETQYF
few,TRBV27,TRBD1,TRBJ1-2,TGTGCCAGCAGTCGTTACTCGGGGACAGATATGAACTATGGCTACACCTTC,CASSRYSGTDMNYGYTF
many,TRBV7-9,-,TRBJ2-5,TGTGCCAGCACCTTATTGGGCTCCGGTGGTGGGTCCCAAGAGACCCAGTACTTC,CASTLLGSGGGSQETQYF
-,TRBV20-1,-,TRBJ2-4,TGCCCTCCTAGGGAAGTGGCCAAAAACATTCAGTACTTC,CPPREVAKNIQYF